Listed below are T cell receptor beta chains from one sample, sequenced in a study of T cells in tuberculosis. Sequenced by immunoSEQ multiplex PCR; TCRdb stores in-frame clones only, minus some. The sample has around 30,000 clones; 92% are singletons. The sample consisted of PBMCs, taken at tuberculosis diagnosis. These receptors were obtained from an adult with tuberculosis. Both conserved end residues are part of each CDR3. The order of the fields is J gene, V gene, D gene, clone size, CDR3 DNA, CDR3 protein. A D gene is named only where the DNA matches it firmly. Some rows mark clone size as missing; the rest say once, few, many or name a class of expanded clone.

TRBJ2-5 TRBV5-4 TRBD1 . TGTGCCAGCAGCGAAGACAGGGGTGAGACCCAGTACTTC CASSEDRGETQYF
TRBJ1-6 TRBV19 . . TGTGCCAGTAGTCTTTCCGGGAGCTCCTATAATTCACCCCTCCACTTT CASSLSGSSYNSPLHF
TRBJ2-5 TRBV19 TRBD2 . TGTGCCAGTAAGGGGAGGGGAGCGGCTCAAGAGACCCAGTACTTC CASKGRGAAQETQYF
TRBJ1-3 TRBV2 . medium-sized TGTGCCAGCAGTGAATACGGAGGGGTCGGTGGAAACACCATATATTTT CASSEYGGVGGNTIYF
TRBJ2-6 TRBV18 . once TGTGCCAGCTCCCCTAGCCAAGCCTCTGGGGCCAACGTCCTGACTTTC CASSPSQASGANVLTF
TRBJ2-7 TRBV2 TRBD1 . TGTGCCAGCAGTGATACGAGGACAGGGGCCTTCTACGAGCAGTACTTC CASSDTRTGAFYEQYF
TRBJ1-5 TRBV28 . . TGTGCCAGCAGTTTCACCGGGTTGACGTATCAGCCCCAGCATTTT CASSFTGLTYQPQHF
TRBJ2-1 TRBV15 . . TGTGCCACCAGCAGAGGGACTAACAATGAGCAGTTCTTC CATSRGTNNEQFF
TRBJ2-1 TRBV6-1 . . TGTGCCAGCAGTGAAATCCTGGAGCAGTTCTTC CASSEILEQFF
TRBJ2-7 TRBV6-1 TRBD1 . TGTGCCAGCCGGACAGGGTCCTACGAGCAGTACTTC CASRTGSYEQYF
TRBJ2-1 TRBV7-2 TRBD1 once TGTGCCAGCAGCTTAGCCTCCGGGACAGGGGGCCGAAATGAGCAGTTCTTC CASSLASGTGGRNEQFF
TRBJ2-2 TRBV9 TRBD2 once TGTGCCAGCAGCACCCCCCGAGGCGGGGGGGCGGCCGGGGAGCTGTTTTTT CASSTPRGGGAAGELFF
TRBJ2-7 TRBV6-5 . . TGTGCCAGCAGTTACACCCCCGTGGGAACTAGCCAGTACTTC CASSYTPVGTSQYF
TRBJ1-1 TRBV7-9 . . TGTGCCAGCAGCTATGCAGTGAACACTGAAGCTTTCTTT CASSYAVNTEAFF
TRBJ1-1 TRBV19 . . TGTGCCAGTAGTATTAGGAGGGAACAAGGTGAAGCTTTCTTT CASSIRREQGEAFF
TRBJ1-5 TRBV15 TRBD1 medium-sized TGTGCCACCAGCGGGACAGGCAATCAGCCCCAGCATTTT CATSGTGNQPQHF
TRBJ1-5 TRBV9 . . TGTGCCAGCAGTGCGGATAGCAATCAGCCCCAGCATTTT CASSADSNQPQHF
TRBJ1-1 TRBV5-5 . medium-sized TGTGCCAGCAGCTTTACTGCATTGACTGAAGCTTTCTTT CASSFTALTEAFF
TRBJ1-1 TRBV6-5 . . TGTGCCAGCAGCCTTTTGGACAGATACACTGAAGCTTTCTTT CASSLLDRYTEAFF
TRBJ2-3 TRBV23-1 . . TGCGCCAGCAGTCGACCCCCCCCCAGGACAGATACGCAGTATTTT CASSRPPPRTDTQYF
TRBJ1-4 TRBV2 . . TGTGCCAGCAGGGGGAAGGGGCTTGCTAATGAAAAACTGTTTTTT CASRGKGLANEKLFF
TRBJ1-3 TRBV14 TRBD1 . TGTGCCAGCAGCCAAGGACAGGGGGCTGGAAACACCATATATTTT CASSQGQGAGNTIYF
TRBJ2-7 TRBV30 TRBD2 . TGTGCCCGTAGACTAGCGGGTAAGCAGTACTTC CARRLAGKQYF
TRBJ2-7 TRBV2 . . TGTGCCAGCAGTGAAGGGAAGGGTCGGGGCTTC CASSEGKGRGF
TRBJ2-5 TRBV7-2 TRBD1 . TGTGCCAGCAGCTTAGGACAGGGATGGCAAGAGACCCAGTACTTC CASSLGQGWQETQYF
TRBJ2-7 TRBV5-4 TRBD2 . TGTGCCAGCAGCGCACTTCTAGCGGGAGTTGGCGAGCAGTACTTC CASSALLAGVGEQYF
TRBJ2-2 TRBV19 TRBD1 . TGTGCCAGTAGGATGACAGGGACGTTTTCCGGGGAGCTGTTTTTT CASRMTGTFSGELFF
TRBJ2-7 TRBV6-5 TRBD1 . TGTGCCAGCAGTTTGAGGACAGGTTCCCCTCACGAGCAGTACTTC CASSLRTGSPHEQYF
TRBJ2-7 TRBV6-6 . . TGTGCCAGCAGTTACTGGAGTGGGAGCTACGAGCAGTACTTC CASSYWSGSYEQYF
TRBJ2-1 TRBV18 TRBD2 . TGTGCCAGCTCACCTACGGGACTAGCGGGAATTGAGCAGTTCTTC CASSPTGLAGIEQFF
TRBJ1-2 TRBV14 . . TGTGCCAGCAGCCCAGGATGGTCAGGGGCCGCAAACTACTATGGCTACACCTTC CASSPGWSGAANYYGYTF
TRBJ2-7 TRBV2 . . TGTGCCAGCAGCTTGGGGGGTGGGGCCTTTGTTTACGAGCAGTACTTC CASSLGGGAFVYEQYF
TRBJ2-3 TRBV7-9 . . TGTGCCAGCAGCGTCCTCCCTGGGAGAGGGACAGATACGCAGTATTTT CASSVLPGRGTDTQYF
TRBJ1-1 TRBV7-6 . . TGTGCCAGCAGCACAAAGGACAGCCTAAACAAGAACACTGAAGCTTTCTTT CASSTKDSLNKNTEAFF
TRBJ2-5 TRBV19 TRBD1 once TGTGCCAGTAGTACCGACAGGGCGACCCAAGAGACCCAGTACTTC CASSTDRATQETQYF
TRBJ1-1 TRBV19 TRBD1 . TGTGCCAGTAGTGTTACAGGGGTCACTGAAGCTTTCTTT CASSVTGVTEAFF
TRBJ2-4 TRBV19 TRBD2 . TGTGCCAGTAGTATGAACCCCTCGGAGCGGGAGTTCATCATTCAGTACTTC CASSMNPSEREFIIQYF
TRBJ1-5 TRBV5-1 TRBD1 . TGCGCCAGCAGCGTAGACAGGGGCGGTCAGCCCCAGCATTTT CASSVDRGGQPQHF
TRBJ1-4 TRBV5-6 . once TGTGCCAGCAGCGCCCGCCGGGGGGGAAGTGATGAAAAACTGTTTTTT CASSARRGGSDEKLFF
TRBJ2-3 TRBV6-1 . . TGTGCCAGCAGTGAAAGGGGTGGAGATACGCAGTATTTT CASSERGGDTQYF
TRBJ2-2 TRBV5-1 TRBD2 . TGCGCCAGCAGCCCCAGAGCTAGCGGGCTTAACACCGGGGAGCTGTTTTTT CASSPRASGLNTGELFF
TRBJ2-5 TRBV6-1 TRBD1 . TGTGCCAGCAGTGAATTTAGGACGGGAACCGGGACAGGGTTAGAGACCCAGTACTTC CASSEFRTGTGTGLETQYF
TRBJ2-1 TRBV5-1 TRBD2 . TGCGCCAGCAGCTTACGACTAGCGGGGGGTAATGAGCAGTTCTTC CASSLRLAGGNEQFF
TRBJ2-3 TRBV5-1 TRBD2 . TGCGCCAGCAGCTTGGAATCGTTTAGCGGGAAGGTCACAGATACGCAGTATTTT CASSLESFSGKVTDTQYF